This T cell receptor (beta chain) was identified in a study of blood T cell repertoires in COVID-19 (dated by TCRdb to the early 2020s). With respect to the entire study: The collaborator samples originated in the United States, Italy and Spain and spanned the acute and convalescent phases of COVID-19. The sample metadata nearly always contained a de-identified subject ID, COVID-19 status, age in years and sex. The dataset comprised deeply sampled blood TCRbeta repertoires from subjects exposed to, actively infected with, or recovered from COVID-19. The repertoires were released in a freely available public database intended as a resource for research on the immune response to SARS-CoV-2. HLA class I and class II types, where available, came from metadata supplied by the sample provider rather than from assay-based typing. The prospective study material was composed of cDNA or gDNA derived from T cells, B-cell-depleted T cells, or PBMCs. The samples were drawn from two sources: the first 160 participants of the ongoing ImmuneRACE study, and 1,200 or so subjects contributed by 6 global collaborators. What the work shows at the level of the full study, not this receptor alone: Clinical and demographic metadata were provided uncurated, with the amount varying by source and participant.

One collaborating source in Seattle enrolled patients while the patients were actively infected and followed the patients over time throughout the course of disease. Whole blood was collected in K2EDTA tubes by collaborating institutions according to the institutions' own protocols. For TCRbeta analysis, collaborators shipped samples as frozen whole blood, isolated PBMCs, or DNA extracted from either of those sample types. TCRbeta CDR3 regions were amplified from genomic DNA using the immunoSEQ Assay, a bias-controlled multiplex PCR. Per the source publication's procedure: Within the assay, amplification of reference gene primers was used to estimate how many nucleated cells each sample contained. To quantify the absolute abundance of each unique TCRbeta CDR3 rearrangement, sequence reads were collapsed and filtered. For each sample, productive Simpson clonality was calculated as the square root of Simpson's diversity index across productive rearrangements. The immuneACCESS repertoire file appears here via TCRdb, limited to in-frame rearrangements. These files lack a portion of the clones; in checked studies, under half of the deficit traces to unresolved V genes, and the cause of the others is not known. Clonal size and the V and J genes are those of that table, whereas D and trimming came from the DNA. A total of some 200,000 clones appear in this sample, roughly 84% of them only once. The leading ten clones occupy 15% to 20% of the sample.

As regards this clone: Its binding antigen is unknown. No clone much larger than this one lies a single base away; base qualities are absent.

According to the germline V gene, CDR1 reads LGHNA and CDR2 reads YNFKEQ. Trimming costs V 5 bases and J 0 bases, and their ends lie 10 bases apart. Including the terminal cysteine and phenylalanine, the CDR3 comprises 14 residues. Of the read, only the CDR3 DNA is kept; its 42 bases are in frame from base 1. The receptor comes from a man aged 45 to 65 with COVID-19, enrolled during active disease. Recombination linked TRBV4-2 to TRBJ1-1; TRBD1 is perhaps the D gene, given 6 matching bases. Source material: peripheral blood. In nucleotides, the sequence is TGTGCCAGCAGCTATGGACAGATGAACACTGAAGCTTTCTTT. It specifies CASSYGQMNTEAFF.